This paragraph covers one T cell receptor (beta chain) sequence. Its target antigen remains unknown. Qualities for individual bases were not recorded, and no much larger clone is one base off. The sample originates from a study of T-cell reconstitution after alpha-beta-depleted transplantation in children (dated by TCRdb to 2016 to 2017). Notes on the research overall: The study quantitatively tracked T-cell immune reconstitution after TCRalphabeta/CD19-depleted allogeneic hematopoietic cell transplantation in children using TCR repertoire profiling.

The library was made by PCR. Instrument used: Illumina HiSeq 2500. TCR library preparation used molecular barcoding, with unique molecular identifiers applied to normalize quantification of the TCRbeta repertoire. The raw public reads went through TCRdb reprocessing: fastp at Q25, MiXCR clone calling, in-frame beta chains kept. Rows are unified per CDR3 protein, each entry keeping the most common DNA and genes. A total of 250,000 to 300,000 distinct CDR3 sequences appear in this sample, 9.9% of them only once. Jointly, the top ten make up 10% of the sample. V is cut back by 2 bases and J by 0 bases, with 5 bases in the junction unmatched. The CDR1 and CDR2 encoded by the germline V gene are SGHDT and YYEEEE. The CDR3 holds 17 amino acids from the cysteine to the phenylalanine. Just the 51-base CDR3 DNA is kept, in frame starting at base 1.

The rearranged segments are TRBV5-6 and TRBJ2-1; a stretch of 10 junction bases matches TRBD1. Sequencing used PBMCs from the stem cell graft donor, obtained from the stem cell graft. The origin of this receptor is a human donor who donated a stem cell graft to a child with SCID. CDR3 reads: CASSFLGQGISYNEQFF. The DNA sequence is as follows: TGTGCCAGCAGCTTCTTGGGACAGGGGATCTCCTACAATGAGCAGTTCTTC. Reference TRBV5-6 and TRBJ2-1 genes cover what lies past the CDR3, so the full variable domain is DAGVTQSPTHLIKTRGQQVTLRCSPKSGHDTVSWYQQALGQGPQFIFQYYEEEERQRGNFPDRFSGHQFPNYSSELNVNALLLGDSALYLCASSFLGQGISYNEQFFGPGTRLTVL.